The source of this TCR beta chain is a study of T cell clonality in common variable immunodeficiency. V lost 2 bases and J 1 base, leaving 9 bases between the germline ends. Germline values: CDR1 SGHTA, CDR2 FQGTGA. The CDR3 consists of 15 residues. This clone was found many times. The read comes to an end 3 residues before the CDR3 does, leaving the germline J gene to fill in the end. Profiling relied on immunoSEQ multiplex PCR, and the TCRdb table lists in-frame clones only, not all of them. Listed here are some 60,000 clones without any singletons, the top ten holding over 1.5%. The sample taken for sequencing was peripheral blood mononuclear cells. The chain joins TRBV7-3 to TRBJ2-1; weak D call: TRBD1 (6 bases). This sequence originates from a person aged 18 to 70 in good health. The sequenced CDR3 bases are TGTGCCAGCAGCTTAGACAGGTTATCCTACAATGAG. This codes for CASSLDRLSYNE. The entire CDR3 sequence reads CASSLDRLSYNEQFF.